Presented here are 28 T cell receptor beta chains from one specimen sequenced in a study of blood T cell repertoires in COVID-19. Assay used: immunoSEQ multiplex PCR; TCRdb lists only in-frame clones, some missing. The data hold over 200,000 clones, with 70% to 90% observed a single time. The sequenced material came from PBMCs or T cells enriched from blood (not recorded which). Source of these receptors: a woman aged 50 to 65 who had recovered from COVID-19.

The CDR3 loop is CASSVKKTGNTYEQYF. As DNA, the CDR3 is TGTGCCAGCAGTGTAAAGAAGACAGGGAACACCTACGAGCAGTACTTC. The gene calls are TRBV2 and TRBJ2-7; 7 bases are shared with TRBD1. The CDR3 spans 16 residues. The ends lost 4 bases at V and 2 bases at J; junction bases unmatched: 11. Germline assignment: CDR1 SNHLY and CDR2 FYNNEI.

V gene TRBV7-9 combines with J gene TRBJ1-2; 7 positions agree with TRBD1. This CDR3 spans 13 amino acids. Germline trimming cut 4 bases from V and 2 bases from J; bases unmatched to any gene: 1. In germline, CDR1 is SEHNR, CDR2 FQNEAQ (reference sequence). The CDR3 loop is CASSWDRNYGYTF. For the CDR3, the DNA is TGTGCCAGCAGCTGGGACAGAAACTATGGCTACACCTTC.

The chain couples TRBV3-1 (or the pseudogene TRBV3-2) to TRBJ2-1, with 7 bases that match TRBD2. Germline V gives CDR1 LGHDT, CDR2 YNNKEL (reference sequence). The CDR3 has 16 amino acids. V lost 1 base and J lost 3; bases outside the gene matches: 6. The CDR3 sequence is CASSQVLAANYNEQFF. CDR3 DNA sequence: TGTGCCAGCAGCCAAGTCCTAGCGGCCAACTACAATGAGCAGTTCTTC.

This clone was detected only a few times. V gene TRBV27 combines with J gene TRBJ2-7, with a weak D call TRBD1 (5 bases). V was cut by 6 bases and J by 0 bases, with 21 bases left in between. The germline V gene encodes CDR1 MNHEY and CDR2 SMNVEV (reference sequence). The CDR3 has 17 residues. The CDR3 DNA sequence: TGTGCCAGCAGCCCCAGGGCCCCAGGGTGGGGCTCCTACGAGCAGTACTTC. This gives the protein CASSPRAPGWGSYEQYF.

In this sample, this clone turned up once. This chain connects TRBV19 to TRBJ2-7; TRBD2 matches 9 bases. The CDR3 totals 15 residues. Per the germline V gene, CDR1 is LNHDA and CDR2 is SQIVND (reference sequence). J was trimmed by 4 bases and V by 8 bases; bases with no gene match: 12. In DNA form, the CDR3 reads TGTGCCAGTTCGAAGGCGGGAGGGGGTCGGTACGAGCAGTACTTC. It translates to CASSKAGGGRYEQYF.

This clone occurred once. V and J are TRBV13 and TRBJ1-2; perhaps TRBD1 as D (6 bases). The CDR3 length is 14 residues. V was clipped by 5 bases and J by 2 bases, with 12 bases between them. Per germline, CDR1 PRHDT and CDR2 FYEKMQ (reference sequence). The CDR3 reads CASSPRDRNYGYTF. CDR3 DNA: TGTGCCAGCAGCCCAAGAGACAGGAACTATGGCTACACCTTC.

The chain has TRBV2 and TRBJ2-3, with D possibly matching TRBD2 (5 bases). The CDR3 totals 14 residues. Trimming left V 6 bases short and J 6 bases short, with 16 bases between. Looked up from germline, CDR1 is SNHLY and CDR2 is FYNNEI. The DNA for the CDR3 is TGTGCCAGCAGGCGGGCGGTATTGACGGATACGCAGTATTTT. Translating gives CASRRAVLTDTQYF.

This chain uses TRBV29-1 with TRBJ2-7; 8 bases agree with TRBD1. With V trimmed by 3 bases and J by 4 bases, 5 bases remained unmatched. The V gene's germline CDR1 is SQVTM and CDR2 ANQGSEA. CDR3 length: 13 residues. CDR3 in DNA: TGCAGCGTTGAGACAGGGGTAACATACGAGCAGTACTTC. Translating it yields CSVETGVTYEQYF.

This clone was counted a single time. The chain joins TRBV18 to TRBJ2-7; TRBD1 is a possible D gene (6 bases). V shed 0 bases and J shed 3 bases, with 12 bases lying between them. The CDR3 contains 15 residues. Per germline, CDR1 KGHSH and CDR2 LQKENI. CDR3 sequence (DNA): TGTGCCAGCTCACCACCGATACAGGGCCTCTACGAGCAGTACTTC. Translated, it gives CASSPPIQGLYEQYF.

The rearrangement links TRBV4-1 to TRBJ1-1; D is unresolved. The CDR3 extends over 15 amino acids. CDR1 MGHRA and CDR2 YSYEKL come from the germline V gene. V shed 0 bases and J shed 1 base, with 9 bases lying between them. This CDR3 reads CASSQEAAWNTEAFF. CDR3 nucleotides: TGCGCCAGCAGCCAAGAGGCGGCGTGGAACACTGAAGCTTTCTTT.

V usage is TRBV30 and J usage is TRBJ1-5; D remains ambiguous. This CDR3 is built from 14 residues. Trimming removed 0 bases at V and 3 bases at J, with 9 bases between. Germline V gene data show CDR1 as GTSNPN and CDR2 as SVGIG (reference sequence). The CDR3 here is CAWSVRGYNQPQHF. DNA of the CDR3: TGTGCCTGGAGTGTGAGAGGGTACAATCAGCCCCAGCATTTT.

J is TRBJ2-7 and V is TRBV11-1; D remains unclear. The CDR3 is 15 residues long. Trimming removed 4 bases from V and 1 base from J, with 14 bases in between. Germline V gives CDR1 SGHAT, CDR2 FQDESV (reference sequence). CDR3 DNA: TGTGCCAGCAGCTCCGTATCAGGTAATTCCTACGAGCAGTACTTC. Translating it yields CASSSVSGNSYEQYF.

A few counts support this clone. The rearrangement uses TRBV19 and TRBJ1-1; D unresolved. In germline, CDR1 is LNHDA, CDR2 SQIVND (reference sequence). V shed 5 bases and J shed 0 bases, with 10 bases lying between them. The CDR3 sequence is 14 residues long. CDR3: CASSLGEVNTEAFF. The CDR3 coding sequence is TGTGCCAGTAGTCTCGGAGAAGTGAACACTGAAGCTTTCTTT.

V and J are TRBV28 and TRBJ1-1, with 8 bases identical to TRBD1. With V trimmed by 3 bases and J by 4 bases, 13 bases remained unmatched. The germline V gene encodes CDR1 MDHEN and CDR2 SYDVKM. The CDR3 totals 17 residues. The CDR3 DNA sequence: TGTGCCAGCAGTTTCGGCCCACAGGGGGGCCTCTTCACTGAAGCTTTCTTT. The encoded protein is CASSFGPQGGLFTEAFF.

A few counts support this clone. The chain links TRBV16 to TRBJ1-4; the D gene is possibly TRBD1 (5 bases). The CDR3 loop spans 17 amino acids. Per germline, CDR1 KGHSY and CDR2 FQNENV. V gave up 0 bases and J gave up 0 bases, with 11 bases separating them. The CDR3 spells CASSQSPRETTNEKLFF. The DNA of the CDR3 is TGTGCCAGCAGCCAATCCCCCAGGGAAACAACTAATGAAAAACTGTTTTTT.

The chain couples TRBV7-3 to TRBJ1-1; 8 positions match TRBD1. Germline CDR1 reads SGHTA; CDR2 reads FQGTGA. The CDR3 contains 12 residues. V trimming: 5 bases; J trimming: 9 bases; junction bases outside the gene matches: 5. This CDR3 reads CASSMTRGQAFF. CDR3 nucleotides: TGTGCCAGCAGCATGACCAGGGGGCAAGCTTTCTTT.

This clone was recorded a few times. CDR3: CASGTYGQPQHF. The DNA of the CDR3 is TGTGCCAGCGGTACGTACGGGCAGCCCCAGCATTTT. V and J are TRBV2 and TRBJ1-5, with D unresolved. V was clipped by 8 bases and J by 7 bases, with 12 bases between them. Germline values: CDR1 SNHLY, CDR2 FYNNEI. The CDR3 loop spans 12 amino acids.

The chain employs TRBV11-2 and TRBJ2-1, with TRBD2 identical over 10 bases. V trimming: 3 bases; J trimming: 6 bases; junction bases outside the gene matches: 5. Germline-derived CDR1 and CDR2 are SGHAT and FQNNGV. This CDR3 is built from 15 residues. CDR3 protein: CASSFLAGVRNEQFF. Here the CDR3 DNA reads TGTGCCAGCAGCTTCCTAGCGGGAGTGCGCAATGAGCAGTTCTTC.

The genes are TRBV2 and TRBJ2-3; the match to TRBD1 covers 7 bases. Germline V CDR1 and CDR2: SNHLY, FYNNEI. The CDR3 extends over 14 amino acids. With V trimmed by 2 bases and J by 6 bases, 5 bases remained unmatched. The CDR3 coding sequence is TGTGCCAGCAGTGAAAGACAGGGCCTCGATACGCAGTATTTT. Translating gives CASSERQGLDTQYF. Using reference TRBV2 and TRBJ2-3 for the parts outside the CDR3, the full variable domain is EPEVTQTPSHQVTQMGQEVILRCVPISNHLYFYWYRQILGQKVEFLVSFYNNEISEKSEIFDDQFSVERPDGSNFTLKIRSTKLEDSAMYFCASSERQGLDTQYFGPGTRLTVL.

The chain joins TRBV19 to TRBJ2-2, with 12 bases fitting TRBD2. The junction had 7 bases not matched to a gene; V was cut back by 6 bases and J by 2 bases. The germline gives CDR1 LNHDA, CDR2 SQIVND (reference sequence). The CDR3 is 17 amino acids. This chain's CDR3 is CASRLGLAGPNTGELFF. The CDR3, as DNA: TGTGCCAGTAGACTCGGACTAGCGGGGCCAAACACCGGGGAGCTGTTTTTT.

The J gene is TRBJ2-7, the V gene TRBV3-1 (or the pseudogene TRBV3-2), with 12 nucleotides matching TRBD2. Germline CDR1 LGHDT, CDR2 YNNKEL (reference sequence). The V segment lost 0 bases and the J segment 3 bases; nucleotides outside the gene matches: 6. CDR3 length equals 17 residues. The CDR3 DNA is TGTGCCAGCAGCCAAGATTCCGGGACTAGCGGGTTCTACGAGCAGTACTTC. Translation: CASSQDSGTSGFYEQYF.

In its sample, this clone was seen once. V and J are TRBV27 and TRBJ2-7, with 9 bases matching TRBD2. The CDR3 is 15 residues long. The V gene's germline CDR1 is MNHEY and CDR2 SMNVEV (reference sequence). The V gene end was trimmed by 8 bases and the J gene end by 2 bases; junction bases not matched to a gene: 10. The CDR3 reads CASGTPGLAAYEQYF. The DNA of the CDR3 is TGTGCCAGCGGAACCCCGGGACTAGCTGCCTACGAGCAGTACTTC.

The rearrangement uses TRBV29-1 and TRBJ2-1; 9 bases match TRBD1. The germline CDR1 and CDR2 sequences are SQVTM and ANQGSEA. Germline trimming cut 3 bases from V and 6 bases from J; bases unmatched to any gene: 6. This CDR3 region has 14 residues. CDR3 nucleotide sequence: TGCAGCGTTGAGACCGGGACAGGGATCAATGAGCAGTTCTTC. It codes for CSVETGTGINEQFF.

The V gene is TRBV28, the J gene TRBJ1-5; D ambiguous. Between the trimmed V and J ends, which lost 6 bases and 10 bases, there was a span of 16 bases. Germline V lookup: CDR1 MDHEN, CDR2 SYDVKM. The CDR3 extends over 13 amino acids. CDR3 in DNA: TGTGCCAGCAGCCCCGCGCGGAGTGGTCCCCAGCATTTT. Its protein product is CASSPARSGPQHF.

The chain carries TRBV21-1 and TRBJ1-1; TRBD1, as called in the table, went unchecked against the DNA. TRBV21-1 is deemed a pseudogene. The length of the CDR3 is 14 residues. CDR3 residues: CASSPDREATEAFF. The CDR3 DNA is TGTGCCAGCAGCCCGGACAGGGAGGCCACTGAAGCTTTCTTT.

The chain combines TRBV21-1 with TRBJ2-1; the listed D gene, TRBD2, was not tested against the DNA. TRBV21-1 is flagged as a pseudogene. This CDR3 comprises 15 residues. The CDR3 is CASSTLSGGYNEQFF. CDR3 in DNA: TGTGCCAGCAGTACTTTGAGCGGGGGATACAATGAGCAGTTCTTC.

This clone was counted only a few times. The chain is built from TRBV19 and TRBJ1-2; D is perhaps TRBD1 (6 bases). The germline CDR1 and CDR2 sequences are LNHDA and SQIVND (reference sequence). The CDR3 has 16 residues. Between the trimmed V and J ends, which lost 5 bases and 1 base, there was a span of 17 bases. CDR3 DNA: TGTGCCAGTAGTCCGCCGGGAACAGGGTATAACTATGGCTACACCTTC. Translating gives CASSPPGTGYNYGYTF. The full variable domain, in which reference TRBV19 and TRBJ1-2 provide the parts outside the CDR3, is DGGITQSPKYLFRKEGQNVTLSCEQNLNHDAMYWYRQDPGQGLRLIYYSQIVNDFQKGDIAEGYSVSREKKESFPLTVTSAQKNPTAFYLCASSPPGTGYNYGYTFGSGTRLTVV.

This rearrangement joins TRBV19 to TRBJ2-1; D gene uncertain. Trimming shortened V by 2 bases and J by 1 base, and 6 bases separated the two germline ends. This CDR3 has 14 residues. Germline loops: CDR1 LNHDA, CDR2 SQIVND (reference sequence). The DNA of the CDR3 is TGTGCCAGTAGTATATCCACTTCCTACAATGAGCAGTTCTTC. As protein: CASSISTSYNEQFF.